The 29 T cell receptor beta chains below were found in one sample sequenced in a study of T cells in Graves' hyperthyroidism and ophthalmopathy. Amplified regions were TCR beta CDR3 sequences from RNA transcripts. First-round RT-PCR with HTBI primers amplified the TCR CDR3 region. TCRdb reanalysed the multiplex PCR reads using MiXCR and keeps one entry per CDR3 protein. This table has hundreds of thousands of distinct CDR3 sequences, 17% appearing once. The sequencing input was blood. These receptors all come from a woman younger than 35 with Graves' ophthalmopathy.

The V and J genes are TRBV19 and TRBJ2-1; 12 nucleotides agree with TRBD2. Germline V lookup: CDR1 LNHDA, CDR2 SQIVND (reference sequence). The CDR3 is 16 amino acids. The V gene end was trimmed by 9 bases and the J gene end by 6 bases; junction bases not matched to a gene: 12. The chain's CDR3 is CASNRDGLAGINEQFF. CDR3 DNA: TGTGCCAGCAATAGAGACGGACTAGCGGGGATCAATGAGCAGTTCTTC. Complete variable domain (other parts from reference TRBV19 and TRBJ2-1): DGGITQSPKYLFRKEGQNVTLSCEQNLNHDAMYWYRQDPGQGLRLIYYSQIVNDFQKGDIAEGYSVSREKKESFPLTVTSAQKNPTAFYLCASNRDGLAGINEQFFGPGTRLTVL.

This clonotype has at least ten counts. J is TRBJ2-7 and V is TRBV27; 8 bases agree with TRBD2. J lost 0 bases, V lost 4 bases, and 5 bases had no gene match. The CDR3 consists of 15 residues. Germline V gives CDR1 MNHEY, CDR2 SMNVEV (reference sequence). In DNA, the CDR3 is TGTGCCAGCAGTTATCTACTAGCGGCCTCCTACGAGCAGTACTTC. This codes for CASSYLLAASYEQYF.

The chain combines TRBV6-1 with TRBJ2-2, with D possibly being TRBD1 (6 bases). Germline CDR1 is MNHNS and CDR2 is SASEGT. The V end lost 2 bases, the J end lost 3 bases, and 13 bases lay between the germline ends. The CDR3 consists of 16 residues. In DNA form, the CDR3 reads TGTGCCAGCAGTGAACAGTCAGGGGTGGACACCGGGGAGCTGTTTTTT. Translation: CASSEQSGVDTGELFF.

CDR3 nucleotides: TGTGCCAGCAGCGCAGTGGATGGGGAAGGGGCTGAAGCTTTCTTT. As protein: CASSAVDGEGAEAFF. The gene calls are TRBV7-3 and TRBJ1-1, with D possibly matching TRBD1 (5 bases). The CDR3 is 15 amino acids. Trimming took off 5 bases at V and 6 bases at J, with 19 bases between the two ends. Germline CDR1 SGHTA, CDR2 FQGTGA.

V usage is TRBV6-1 and J usage is TRBJ2-5; D gene uncertain. Between the trimmed V and J ends, which lost 5 bases and 2 bases, there was a span of 6 bases. The CDR3 has 12 amino acids. Per germline, CDR1 MNHNS and CDR2 SASEGT. For the CDR3, the DNA is TGTGCCAGCAGTATACCACAAGAGACCCAGTACTTC. It encodes CASSIPQETQYF.

Concerning this clonotype: At one end the junction does not follow the germline gene, possibly because of a read error. The gene calls are TRBV6-5 and TRBJ2-3; 14 bases are shared with TRBD2. The CDR3 contains 19 residues. Per germline, CDR1 MNHEY and CDR2 SVGAGI. Written as DNA, the CDR3 is TGTGCCAGCAATTACACCCTCGAGGGACTAGCGGGAGACACAGATACGCAGTATTTT. Translating it yields CASNYTLEGLAGDTDTQYF.

This rearrangement joins TRBV5-4 to TRBJ2-3, with 16 bases matching TRBD2. Germline V gives CDR1 SGHNT, CDR2 YYREEE (reference sequence). Germline trimming cut 5 bases from V and 1 base from J; bases unmatched to any gene: 7. The CDR3 length is 18 residues. The CDR3 loop reads CASRPGLAGGQGTDTQYF. CDR3 nucleotide sequence: TGTGCCAGCAGGCCGGGACTAGCGGGGGGGCAGGGCACAGATACGCAGTATTTT. The full variable domain, in which reference TRBV5-4 and TRBJ2-3 provide the parts outside the CDR3, is ETGVTQSPTHLIKTRGQQVTLRCSSQSGHNTVSWYQQALGQGPQFIFQYYREEENGRGNFPPRFSGLQFPNYSSELNVNALELDDSALYLCASRPGLAGGQGTDTQYFGPGTRLTVL.

The chain employs TRBV10-3 and TRBJ1-1; unclear D gene. This CDR3 is 16 amino acids long. The ends were cut back, 3 bases at V and 0 bases at J, with 14 bases in the middle. Germline-derived CDR1 and CDR2 are ENHRY and SYGVKD. In DNA, the CDR3 is TGTGCCATCAGTGAAAGCGAATTCACCATGAACACTGAAGCTTTCTTT. Translation: CAISESEFTMNTEAFF.

CDR3 bases: TGTGCCAGCAGCGAAACTGGAAACACCATATATTTT. Translated, it gives CASSETGNTIYF. This chain connects TRBV12-3 or TRBV12-4 to TRBJ1-3; D gene unclear. Trimming removed 6 bases from V and 2 bases from J, with 5 bases in between. The CDR3 has 12 amino acids.

This clonotype was seen at least ten times. The chain has TRBV18 and TRBJ1-1, with D uncertain. V was clipped by 2 bases and J by 0 bases, with 7 bases between them. The CDR3 length is 14 residues. From germline, CDR1 is KGHSH and CDR2 LQKENI. The CDR3 DNA sequence: TGTGCCAGCTCACCAGGCCCATTGAACACTGAAGCTTTCTTT. It translates to CASSPGPLNTEAFF.

The genes are TRBV25-1 and TRBJ1-2; 7 nucleotides line up with TRBD1. CDR1 and CDR2 (germline): MGHDK, SYGVNS. V shed 8 bases and J 4 bases; nucleotides not matched to a gene: 4. The length of the CDR3 is 12 residues. The CDR3 coding sequence is TGTGCCAGCGAAGGGGGCGCCTATGGCTACACCTTC. It specifies CASEGGAYGYTF.

The V gene is TRBV28, the J gene TRBJ2-7; 9 bases line up with TRBD2. CDR3 size: 15 residues. The ends lost 5 bases at V and 1 base at J; junction bases unmatched: 6. Looked up from germline, CDR1 is MDHEN and CDR2 is SYDVKM. The CDR3 region is CASSRTLAGSYEQYF. The CDR3 DNA reads TGTGCCAGCAGTAGAACCCTAGCGGGGTCCTACGAGCAGTACTTC. Based on the CDR3 plus reference TRBV28 and TRBJ2-7, the full variable domain is DVKVTQSSRYLVKRTGEKVFLECVQDMDHENMFWYRQDPGLGLRLIYFSYDVKMKEKGDIPEGYSVSREKKERFSLILESASTNQTSMYLCASSRTLAGSYEQYFGPGTRLTVT.

This clonotype was seen at least ten times. The J gene is TRBJ2-1, the V gene TRBV7-2, with TRBD2 matching 9 bases. CDR3 length equals 18 residues. Germline V gene data show CDR1 as SGHTA and CDR2 as FQGNSA. Trimming at V came to 2 bases and at J to 0 bases, leaving 8 bases not matched to a gene. CDR3: CASSLFPGLAVSYNEQFF. DNA of the CDR3: TGTGCCAGCAGCTTATTTCCGGGACTAGCAGTCTCCTACAATGAGCAGTTCTTC.

The V and J genes are TRBV27 and TRBJ1-1; 8 nucleotides agree with TRBD1. The CDR3 loop spans 15 amino acids. The germline V gene has CDR1 MNHEY and CDR2 SMNVEV (reference sequence). The ends lost 0 bases at V and 5 bases at J; junction bases unmatched: 5. As DNA, the CDR3 is TGTGCCAGCAGTTTATCTGCCAGGGGGCAAACTGAAGCTTTCTTT. Protein product: CASSLSARGQTEAFF.

This clonotype was picked up many times. The chain is built from TRBV7-2 and TRBJ2-3, with 8 bases aligning to TRBD2. The V and J ends lost 4 bases and 0 bases, in that order; junction bases with no gene match: 15. CDR1 and CDR2 from the germline V gene are SGHTA and FQGNSA. This CDR3 is 19 amino acids long. The DNA for the CDR3 is TGTGCCAGCAGCTCTGACACCTCTAGCGGGTACACTAGCACAGATACGCAGTATTTT. This gives the protein CASSSDTSSGYTSTDTQYF.

This clonotype was recorded only once. This sequence joins TRBV6-1 and TRBJ1-1; D is undetermined. Germline V gene sequence: CDR1 MNHNS, CDR2 SASEGT. Trimming stripped 0 bases from V and 7 bases from J, with 9 bases between. The CDR3 runs to 13 residues. CDR3 in amino acids: CASSEALRSEAFF. Here the CDR3 DNA reads TGTGCCAGCAGTGAAGCGCTTCGGAGTGAAGCTTTCTTT.

Ten or more counts support this clonotype. This sequence joins TRBV20-1 and TRBJ2-1; a weak D match, TRBD2 (6 bases). Germline values: CDR1 DFQATT, CDR2 SNEGSKA (reference sequence). The CDR3 length is 13 residues. The V end was cut by 5 bases, the J end by 4 bases, with 12 bases between. As DNA, the CDR3 is TGCAGTGCTGGAGGGGCGACATACAATGAGCAGTTCTTC. This encodes CSAGGATYNEQFF.

This clonotype was picked up many times. The rearrangement uses TRBV27 and TRBJ1-2; D gene ambiguous. Per the germline V gene, CDR1 is MNHEY and CDR2 is SMNVEV (reference sequence). The V and J ends lost 8 bases and 0 bases respectively, with 16 bases between them. The CDR3 consists of 15 residues. The CDR3 region has the DNA TGTGCCAGCGGACCCTGTTGCGTCCCTAACTATGGCTACACCTTC. Translating gives CASGPCCVPNYGYTF.

This rearrangement joins TRBV9 to TRBJ2-7; a weak D match, TRBD1 (6 bases). The CDR3 is 14 amino acids. V was pared by 5 bases and J by 3 bases, with 15 bases between. CDR1 and CDR2 (germline): SGDLS, YYNGEE. The CDR3 region is CASSPGQAHYEQYF. DNA of the CDR3: TGTGCCAGCAGTCCGGGACAAGCCCACTACGAGCAGTACTTC.

In this sample, this clonotype turned up many times. V gene TRBV20-1 combines with J gene TRBJ2-7; 10 bases match TRBD1. V shed 5 bases and J 4 bases; nucleotides not matched to a gene: 11. This CDR3 is 15 amino acids long. The germline gives CDR1 DFQATT, CDR2 SNEGSKA (reference sequence). The CDR3 region is CSAPDDRGLPYEQYF. DNA of the CDR3: TGCAGTGCTCCCGACGACAGGGGGCTCCCTTACGAGCAGTACTTC.

This clonotype was found a few times. V and J are TRBV24-1 and TRBJ1-2; 9 positions agree with TRBD1. CDR1 and CDR2 from the germline V gene are KGHDR and SFDVKD. Trimming at V came to 4 bases and at J to 5 bases, leaving 4 bases not matched to a gene. The CDR3 has 14 amino acids. The CDR3 loop is CATSETGGAYGYTF. Written as DNA, the CDR3 is TGTGCCACCAGTGAAACAGGGGGCGCTTATGGCTACACCTTC.

The chain combines TRBV11-1 with TRBJ2-1, with 10 bases aligning to TRBD2. V trimming: 1 base; J trimming: 6 bases; junction bases outside the gene matches: 9. This CDR3 region has 17 residues. The germline CDR1 and CDR2 sequences are SGHAT and FQDESV (reference sequence). CDR3 sequence reads: CASSLGTSSGGSNEQFF. CDR3 DNA sequence: TGTGCCAGCAGCTTAGGCACCAGTAGCGGGGGGTCCAATGAGCAGTTCTTC. The variable domain in full, completed from reference TRBV11-1 and TRBJ2-1, reads EAEVAQSPRYKITEKSQAVAFWCDPISGHATLYWYRQILGQGPELLVQFQDESVVDDSQLPKDRFSAERLKGVDSTLKIQPAELGDSAMYLCASSLGTSSGGSNEQFFGPGTRLTVL.

This clonotype occurred many times. This chain links TRBV6-1 with TRBJ1-1, with TRBD1 matching over 8 bases. Germline V gives CDR1 MNHNS, CDR2 SASEGT. This CDR3 region has 15 residues. V shed 5 bases, J shed 0 bases, and the junction held 5 bases outside the gene matches. CDR3 DNA sequence: TGTGCCAGCAGTCCCCGGACAGGGCTGAACACTGAAGCTTTCTTT. Translation gives CASSPRTGLNTEAFF.

This clonotype was observed many times. The V gene is TRBV5-1, the J gene TRBJ2-5, with D maybe TRBD1 (5 bases). Germline V gene lookup returns CDR1 SGHRS and CDR2 YFSETQ. V was shortened by 0 bases and J by 5 bases, with 14 bases between the two germline ends. The CDR3 runs 15 residues. The CDR3 protein is CASSLEGQGYETQYF. The DNA of the CDR3 is TGCGCCAGCAGCTTGGAAGGCCAGGGATATGAGACCCAGTACTTC. The variable domain in full, with the rest retrieved from reference TRBV5-1 and TRBJ2-5, is KAGVTQTPRYLIKTRGQQVTLSCSPISGHRSVSWYQQTPGQGLQFLFEYFSETQRNKGNFPGRFSGRQFSNSRSEMNVSTLELGDSALYLCASSLEGQGYETQYFGPGTRLLVL.

As for this clonotype: The junction and the germline gene differ at one end; a read error may be behind it. The rearrangement links TRBV27 to TRBJ2-1, with a possible D match to TRBD1 (6 bases). The germline CDR1 and CDR2 sequences are MNHEY and SMNVEV (reference sequence). This CDR3 is built from 15 residues. The CDR3 DNA is TGTGCCAGCAGTTCAGAGGGACACTCCTACGATGAGCAGTTCTTC. Translation gives CASSSEGHSYDEQFF.

This clonotype has a handful of counts. The chain carries TRBV20-1 and TRBJ2-2, with 7 bases identical to TRBD2. The germline gives CDR1 DFQATT, CDR2 SNEGSKA (reference sequence). V was clipped by 5 bases and J by 3 bases; unmatched bases: 3. CDR3 length: 13 amino acids. CDR3 region: CSARDYHTGELFF. The CDR3 DNA reads TGCAGTGCTCGGGACTACCACACCGGGGAGCTGTTTTTT.

V and J are TRBV19 and TRBJ2-1, with D possibly matching TRBD2 (6 bases). The CDR3 has 13 residues. From germline, CDR1 is LNHDA and CDR2 SQIVND (reference sequence). V was pared by 4 bases and J by 6 bases, with 10 bases between. In DNA form, the CDR3 reads TGTGCCAGTAGTAGCGGGATCCGCAATGAGCAGTTCTTC. It yields the protein CASSSGIRNEQFF. Using reference TRBV19 and TRBJ2-1 for the parts outside the CDR3, the full variable domain is DGGITQSPKYLFRKEGQNVTLSCEQNLNHDAMYWYRQDPGQGLRLIYYSQIVNDFQKGDIAEGYSVSREKKESFPLTVTSAQKNPTAFYLCASSSGIRNEQFFGPGTRLTVL.

This clonotype was picked up one time. The chain combines TRBV25-1 with TRBJ2-3, with D uncertain. The CDR3 consists of 13 residues. The germline V gene encodes CDR1 MGHDK and CDR2 SYGVNS. V lost 5 bases and J lost 1, with 7 bases in between. The CDR3 bases are TGTGCCAGCAGTCCCGACGGCACAGATACGCAGTATTTT. This encodes CASSPDGTDTQYF.

This clonotype was observed once. This chain uses TRBV7-6 with TRBJ2-3; D is ambiguous. This CDR3 has 14 residues. V lost 4 bases to trimming and J lost 4 bases, with 12 bases between them. The germline V gene has CDR1 SGHVS and CDR2 FNYEAQ. CDR3: CASSYARLPDTQYF. In nucleotides, the CDR3 is TGTGCCAGCAGCTACGCTCGATTGCCAGATACGCAGTATTTT. Drawing the rest from reference TRBV7-6 and TRBJ2-3, the complete variable domain is GAGVSQSPRYKVTKRGQDVALRCDPISGHVSLYWYRQALGQGPEFLTYFNYEAQQDKSGLPNDRFSAERPEGSISTLTIQRTEQRDSAMYRCASSYARLPDTQYFGPGTRLTVL.